This is a list of T cell receptor beta chains from one sample in a study of shared clonotypes between healthy human individuals. Libraries were prepared by immunoSEQ multiplex PCR; TCRdb keeps only in-frame clonotypes and omits some of them. The table records 2 million to 2.5 million clones, roughly 95% of them present only once. Specimen: naive CD4+ T cells sorted from blood. Receptor source: a man aged 18 to 29 in good health. Both conserved end residues are part of each CDR3. The order of the fields is J gene, clone size, V gene, D gene, CDR3 protein, CDR3 DNA. D genes are given only for firm matches. Clone sizes are given selectively: once, few, many, or a class where the clone is expanded.

>TRBJ2-1|NA|TRBV10-3|TRBD2
CAISESSGINNEQFF
TGTGCCATCAGTGAGTCTAGCGGGATCAACAATGAGCAGTTCTTC
>TRBJ2-1|NA|TRBV2|TRBD2
CASGPLAGGWNEQFF
TGTGCCAGTGGACCACTAGCGGGAGGTTGGAATGAGCAGTTCTTC
>TRBJ2-7|NA|TRBV5-4|TRBD1
CASSPRDSDYEQYF
TGTGCCAGCAGCCCCCGGGACAGCGACTACGAGCAGTACTTC
>TRBJ2-7|NA|TRBV18|TRBD2
CASSPPWTSGSQYF
TGTGCCAGCTCACCACCTTGGACTAGCGGTTCTCAGTACTTC
>TRBJ2-7|once|TRBV5-1|NA
CASSPHPQTPEQYF
TGCGCCAGCAGCCCCCACCCGCAAACCCCCGAGCAGTACTTC
>TRBJ2-7|NA|TRBV2|TRBD1
CATGQGTYEQYF
TGTGCCACCGGACAGGGAACCTACGAGCAGTACTTC
>TRBJ1-5|NA|TRBV2|NA
CASVEGINQPQHF
TGTGCCAGCGTCGAGGGAATCAATCAGCCCCAGCATTTT
>TRBJ2-4|NA|TRBV12-5|TRBD2
CASGLGTTGLAGLAKNIQYF
TGTGCTAGTGGTCTTGGGACAACCGGACTAGCGGGTCTAGCCAAAAACATTCAGTACTTC
>TRBJ2-2|NA|TRBV30|NA
CAWSVRRGTGELFF
TGTGCCTGGAGTGTACGAAGGGGGACCGGGGAGCTGTTTTTT
>TRBJ1-6|NA|TRBV6-5|NA
CASSRTGANNSPLHF
TGTGCCAGCAGTCGAACCGGGGCTAACAATTCACCCCTCCACTTT
>TRBJ2-2|NA|TRBV6-1|NA
CASSPGTANTGELFF
TGTGCCAGCAGTCCCGGGACCGCGAACACCGGGGAGCTGTTTTTT
>TRBJ2-3|NA|TRBV27|NA
CASSFSGDTQYF
TGTGCCAGCAGTTTTTCGGGGGATACGCAGTATTTT
>TRBJ2-2|NA|TRBV7-2|TRBD1
CASSPGPGQGFTGELFF
TGTGCCAGCAGCCCGGGACCGGGACAGGGGTTCACCGGGGAGCTGTTTTTT
>TRBJ2-3|NA|TRBV5-1|NA
CASSLNTDTQYF
TGCGCCAGCAGCTTGAATACAGATACGCAGTATTTT
>TRBJ1-1|NA|TRBV7-8|NA
CASSLVRFGGVNTEAFF
TGTGCCAGCAGCTTAGTACGTTTTGGGGGGGTGAACACTGAAGCTTTCTTT
>TRBJ2-1|once|TRBV7-7|TRBD2
CASSEGLAGGNNEQFF
TGTGCTAGCAGCGAGGGACTAGCGGGGGGTAACAATGAGCAGTTCTTC